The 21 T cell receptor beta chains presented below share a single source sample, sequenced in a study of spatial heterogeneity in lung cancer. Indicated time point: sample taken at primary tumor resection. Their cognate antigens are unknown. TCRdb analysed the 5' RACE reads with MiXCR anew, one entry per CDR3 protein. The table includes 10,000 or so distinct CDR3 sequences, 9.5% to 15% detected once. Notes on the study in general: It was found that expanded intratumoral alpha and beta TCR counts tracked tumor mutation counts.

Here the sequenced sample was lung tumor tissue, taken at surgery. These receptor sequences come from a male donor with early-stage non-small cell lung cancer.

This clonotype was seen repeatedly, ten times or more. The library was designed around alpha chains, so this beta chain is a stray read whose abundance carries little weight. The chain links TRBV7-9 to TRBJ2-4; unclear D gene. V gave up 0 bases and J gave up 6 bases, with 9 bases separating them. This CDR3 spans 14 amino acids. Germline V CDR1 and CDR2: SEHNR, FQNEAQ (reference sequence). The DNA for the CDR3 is TGTGCCAGCAGCTTAGCCCCAAGCCCAAACATTCAGTACTTC. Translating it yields CASSLAPSPNIQYF.

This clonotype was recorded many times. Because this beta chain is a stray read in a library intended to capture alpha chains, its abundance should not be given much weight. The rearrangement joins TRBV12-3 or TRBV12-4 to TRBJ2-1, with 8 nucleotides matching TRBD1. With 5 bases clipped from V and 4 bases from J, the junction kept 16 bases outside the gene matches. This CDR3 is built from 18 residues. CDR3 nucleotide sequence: TGTGCCAGCAGTCTGATGAAGACAGGGGTGATCGGATACAATGAGCAGTTCTTC. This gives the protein CASSLMKTGVIGYNEQFF.

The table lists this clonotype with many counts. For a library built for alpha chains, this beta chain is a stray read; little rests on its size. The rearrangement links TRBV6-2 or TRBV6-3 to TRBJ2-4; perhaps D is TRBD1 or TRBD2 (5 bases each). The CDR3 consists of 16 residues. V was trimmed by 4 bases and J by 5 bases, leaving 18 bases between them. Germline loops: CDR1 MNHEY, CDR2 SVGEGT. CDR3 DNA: TGTGCCAGCAGTTCCCACCGGGACCCCCCACAAAACATTCAGTACTTC. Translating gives CASSSHRDPPQNIQYF.

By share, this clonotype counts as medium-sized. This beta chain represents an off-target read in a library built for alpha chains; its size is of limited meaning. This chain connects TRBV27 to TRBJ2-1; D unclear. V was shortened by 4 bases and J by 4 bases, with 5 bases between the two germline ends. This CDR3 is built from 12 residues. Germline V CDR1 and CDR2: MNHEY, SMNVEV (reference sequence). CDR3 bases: TGTGCCAGCAGTTCTCAGTACAATGAGCAGTTCTTC. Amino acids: CASSSQYNEQFF.

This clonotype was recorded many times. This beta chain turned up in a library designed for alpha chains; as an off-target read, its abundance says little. Here the CDR3 reads CASSLGPLLPQTQYF. CDR3 nucleotide sequence: TGCGCCAGCAGCTTGGGACCACTCCTCCCTCAAACGCAGTATTTT. V usage is TRBV5-1 and J usage is TRBJ2-3; no firm D call. Germline values: CDR1 SGHRS, CDR2 YFSETQ. V was shortened by 0 bases and J by 9 bases, with 17 bases between the two germline ends. The CDR3 is made up of 15 amino acids.

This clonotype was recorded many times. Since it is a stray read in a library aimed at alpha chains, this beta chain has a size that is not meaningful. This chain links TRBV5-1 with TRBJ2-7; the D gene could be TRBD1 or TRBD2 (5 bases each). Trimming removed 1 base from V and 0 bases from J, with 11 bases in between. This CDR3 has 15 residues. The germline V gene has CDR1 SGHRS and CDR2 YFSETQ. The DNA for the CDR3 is TGCGCCAGCAGCTTGACGATCGGGGCCTCCTACGAGCAGTACTTC. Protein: CASSLTIGASYEQYF.

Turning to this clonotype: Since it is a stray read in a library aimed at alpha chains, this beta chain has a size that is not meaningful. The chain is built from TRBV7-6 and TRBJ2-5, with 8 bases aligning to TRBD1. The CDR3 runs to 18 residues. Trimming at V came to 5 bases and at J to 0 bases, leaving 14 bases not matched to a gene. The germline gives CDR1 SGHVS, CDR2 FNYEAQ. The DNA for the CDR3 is TGTGCCAGCAGCCCCCTACCAGGGGGCGAGAGTTACCAAGAGACCCAGTACTTC. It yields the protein CASSPLPGGESYQETQYF.

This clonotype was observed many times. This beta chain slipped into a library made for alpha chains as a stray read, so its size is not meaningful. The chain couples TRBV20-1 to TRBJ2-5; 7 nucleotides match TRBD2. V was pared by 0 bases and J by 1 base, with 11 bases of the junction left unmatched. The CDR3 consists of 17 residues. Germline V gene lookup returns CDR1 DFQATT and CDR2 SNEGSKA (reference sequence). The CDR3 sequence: CSARDGTRLAFQETQYF. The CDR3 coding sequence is TGCAGTGCTAGAGATGGCACGAGACTAGCTTTCCAAGAGACCCAGTACTTC.

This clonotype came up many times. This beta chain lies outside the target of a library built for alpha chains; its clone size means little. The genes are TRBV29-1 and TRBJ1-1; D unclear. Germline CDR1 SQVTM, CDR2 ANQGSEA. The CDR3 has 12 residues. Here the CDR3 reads CSIMAGIAEAFF. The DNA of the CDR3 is TGCAGTATAATGGCCGGTATCGCTGAAGCTTTCTTT.

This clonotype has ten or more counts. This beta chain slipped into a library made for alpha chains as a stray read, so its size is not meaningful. CDR3: CASSLDGGQGAVSEQFF. The CDR3 DNA reads as TGTGCCAGCAGCTTAGATGGAGGGCAGGGGGCGGTCTCCGAGCAGTTCTTC. The rearrangement joins TRBV11-3 to TRBJ2-1, with 8 bases aligning to TRBD1. Germline assignment: CDR1 SGHNT and CDR2 YENEEA. There are 17 residues in the CDR3. Unmatched junction bases numbered 14, after V lost 0 bases and J lost 10 bases. The entire variable domain, with the rest obtained from reference TRBV11-3 and TRBJ2-1, is as follows: EAGVVQSPRYKIIEKKQPVAFWCNPISGHNTLYWYLQNLGQGPELLIRYENEEAVDDSQLPKDRFSAERLKGVDSTLKIQPAELGDSAVYLCASSLDGGQGAVSEQFFGPGTRLTVL.

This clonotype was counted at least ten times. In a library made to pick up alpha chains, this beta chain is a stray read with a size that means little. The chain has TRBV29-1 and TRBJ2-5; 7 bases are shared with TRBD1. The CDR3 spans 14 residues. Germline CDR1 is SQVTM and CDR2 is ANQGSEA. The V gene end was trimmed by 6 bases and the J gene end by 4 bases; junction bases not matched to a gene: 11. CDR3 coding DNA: TGCAGCGTGTCTAGACAGGGCCGGCGAGAGACCCAGTACTTC. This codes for CSVSRQGRRETQYF. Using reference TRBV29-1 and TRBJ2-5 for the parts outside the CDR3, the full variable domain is SAVISQKPSRDICQRGTSLTIQCQVDSQVTMMFWYRQQPGQSLTLIATANQGSEATYESGFVIDKFPISRPNLTFSTLTVSNMSPEDSSIYLCSVSRQGRRETQYFGPGTRLLVL.

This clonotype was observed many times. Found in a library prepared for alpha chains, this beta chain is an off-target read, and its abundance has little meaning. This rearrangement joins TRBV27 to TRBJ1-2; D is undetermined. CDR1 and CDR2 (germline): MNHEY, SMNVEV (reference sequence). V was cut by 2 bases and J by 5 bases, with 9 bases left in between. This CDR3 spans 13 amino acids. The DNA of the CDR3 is TGTGCCAGCAGTTTAGACGGGGTATATGGCTACACCTTC. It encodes CASSLDGVYGYTF.

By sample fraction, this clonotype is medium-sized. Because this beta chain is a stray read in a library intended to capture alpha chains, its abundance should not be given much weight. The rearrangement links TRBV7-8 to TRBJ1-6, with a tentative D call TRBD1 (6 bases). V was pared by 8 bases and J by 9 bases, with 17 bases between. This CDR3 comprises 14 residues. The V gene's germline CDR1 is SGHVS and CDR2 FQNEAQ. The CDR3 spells CASGAAGEGSPLHF. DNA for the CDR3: TGTGCCAGCGGGGCGGCAGGGGAGGGTTCACCCCTCCACTTT. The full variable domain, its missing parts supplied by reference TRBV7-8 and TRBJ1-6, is GAGVSQSPRYKVAKRGQDVALRCDPISGHVSLFWYQQALGQGPEFLTYFQNEAQLDKSGLPSDRFFAERPEGSVSTLKIQRTQQEDSAVYLCASGAAGEGSPLHFGNGTRLTVT.

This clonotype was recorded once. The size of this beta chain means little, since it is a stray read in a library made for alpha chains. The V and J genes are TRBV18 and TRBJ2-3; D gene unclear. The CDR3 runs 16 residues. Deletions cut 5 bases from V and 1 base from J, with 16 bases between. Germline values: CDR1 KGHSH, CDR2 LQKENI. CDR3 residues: CASSGLRAAGTDTQYF. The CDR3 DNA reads TGTGCCAGCTCAGGCCTTCGGGCGGCTGGCACAGATACGCAGTATTTT. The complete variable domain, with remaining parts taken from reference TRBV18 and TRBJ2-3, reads NAGVMQNPRHLVRRRGQEARLRCSPMKGHSHVYWYRQLPEEGLKFMVYLQKENIIDESGMPKERFSAEFPKEGPSILRIQQVVRGDSAAYFCASSGLRAAGTDTQYFGPGTRLTVL.

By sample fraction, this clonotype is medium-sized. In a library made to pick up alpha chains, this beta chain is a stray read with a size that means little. The DNA of the CDR3 is TGTGCCAGCAGTTTACAGGGGGGTCTGAACACTGAAGCTTTCTTT. As protein: CASSLQGGLNTEAFF. The J gene is TRBJ1-1, the V gene TRBV12-3 or TRBV12-4, with 7 bases that match TRBD1. V trimming: 2 bases; J trimming: 0 bases; junction bases outside the gene matches: 3. The CDR3 runs 15 residues.

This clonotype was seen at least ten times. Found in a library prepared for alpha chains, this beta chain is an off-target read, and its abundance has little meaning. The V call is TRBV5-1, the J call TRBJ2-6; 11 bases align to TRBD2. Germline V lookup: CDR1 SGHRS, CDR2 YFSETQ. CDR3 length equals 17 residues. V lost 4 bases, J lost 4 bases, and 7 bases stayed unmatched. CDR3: CASSTGLAVYGANVLTF. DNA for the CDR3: TGCGCCAGCAGCACGGGACTAGCGGTCTACGGGGCCAACGTCCTGACTTTC. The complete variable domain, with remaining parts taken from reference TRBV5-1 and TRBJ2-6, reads KAGVTQTPRYLIKTRGQQVTLSCSPISGHRSVSWYQQTPGQGLQFLFEYFSETQRNKGNFPGRFSGRQFSNSRSEMNVSTLELGDSALYLCASSTGLAVYGANVLTFGAGSRLTVL.

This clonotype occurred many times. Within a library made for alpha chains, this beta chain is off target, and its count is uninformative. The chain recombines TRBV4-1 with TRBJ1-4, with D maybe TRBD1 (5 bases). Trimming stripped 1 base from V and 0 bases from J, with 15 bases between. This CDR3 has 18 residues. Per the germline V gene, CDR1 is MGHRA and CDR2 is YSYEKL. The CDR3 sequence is CASSQVYGAQATNEKLFF. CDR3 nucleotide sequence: TGCGCCAGCAGCCAAGTATACGGGGCACAGGCAACTAATGAAAAACTGTTTTTT.

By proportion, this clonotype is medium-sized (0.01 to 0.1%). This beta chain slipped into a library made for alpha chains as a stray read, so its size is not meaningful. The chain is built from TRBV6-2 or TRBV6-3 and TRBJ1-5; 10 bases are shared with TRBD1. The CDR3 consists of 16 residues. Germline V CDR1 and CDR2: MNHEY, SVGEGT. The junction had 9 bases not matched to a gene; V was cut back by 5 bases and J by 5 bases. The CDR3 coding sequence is TGTGCCAGCAGTGGAGCCTGGACAGGGGGAGATCAGCCCCAGCATTTT. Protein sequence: CASSGAWTGGDQPQHF.

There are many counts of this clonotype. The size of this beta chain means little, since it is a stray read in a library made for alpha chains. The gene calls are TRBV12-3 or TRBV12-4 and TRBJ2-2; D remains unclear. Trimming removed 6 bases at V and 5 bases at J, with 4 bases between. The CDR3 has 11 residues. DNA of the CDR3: TGTGCCAGCAGACGGACCGGGGAGCTGTTTTTT. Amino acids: CASRRTGELFF.

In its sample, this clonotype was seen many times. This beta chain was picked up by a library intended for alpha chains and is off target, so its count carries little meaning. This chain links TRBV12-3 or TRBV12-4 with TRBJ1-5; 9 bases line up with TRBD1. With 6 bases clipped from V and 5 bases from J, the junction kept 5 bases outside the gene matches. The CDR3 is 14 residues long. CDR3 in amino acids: CASSLTGGDQPQHF. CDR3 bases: TGTGCCAGCAGCCTGACAGGGGGGGATCAGCCCCAGCATTTT.

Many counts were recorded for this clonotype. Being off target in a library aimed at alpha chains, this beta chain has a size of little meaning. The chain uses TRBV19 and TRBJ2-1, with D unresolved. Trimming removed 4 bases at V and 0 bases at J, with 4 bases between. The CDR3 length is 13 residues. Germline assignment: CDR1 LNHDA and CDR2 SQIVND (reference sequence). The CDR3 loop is CASSKSSYNEQFF. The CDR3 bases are TGTGCCAGTAGTAAAAGCTCCTACAATGAGCAGTTCTTC.